These 25 T cell receptor beta chains share one sample of origin, sequenced in a study of T cell changes during pregnancy in multiple sclerosis (dated by TCRdb to the late 2010s). Receptors were amplified or captured by the immunoSEQ multiplex PCR assay. TCRdb took over this immuneACCESS table, retaining in-frame rearrangements with V and J assigned. Such tables are incomplete; in checked studies, under half of the missing clones stem from an unresolved V gene, and the remainder is unexplained. This sample gives some 70,000 clones in total; roughly 90% of them show up just once. Jointly, the top ten make up roughly 5.7% of the sample. The material was CD8+ T cells from peripheral blood mononuclear cells, obtained before pregnancy. These receptors originate from a female donor with multiple sclerosis, enrolled in a pregnancy study.

The chain employs TRBV9 and TRBJ2-2, with D maybe TRBD2 (6 bases). The CDR3 has 17 residues. V gave up 2 bases and J gave up 1 base, with 15 bases separating them. CDR1 SGDLS and CDR2 YYNGEE come from the germline V gene. The CDR3 protein is CASSVETGTWNTGELFF. The CDR3 bases are TGTGCCAGCAGCGTGGAGACCGGGACTTGGAACACCGGGGAGCTGTTTTTT.

CDR3 sequence: CASSQVVGTSGDEQYF. In nucleotides, the CDR3 is TGTGCCAGCAGCCAAGTTGTCGGGACTAGCGGGGACGAGCAGTACTTC. The chain joins TRBV4-2 to TRBJ2-7, with TRBD2 matching 13 bases. The CDR3 loop spans 16 amino acids. Germline V gene data show CDR1 as LGHNA and CDR2 as YNFKEQ. The V gene end was trimmed by 1 base and the J gene end by 5 bases; junction bases not matched to a gene: 5.

The chain uses TRBV4-1 and TRBJ1-1; D not resolved. Germline V gene lookup returns CDR1 MGHRA and CDR2 YSYEKL. Trimming stripped 1 base from V and 4 bases from J, with 10 bases between. This CDR3 has 14 residues. The CDR3 region is CASSQVPLATEAFF. The DNA for the CDR3 is TGCGCCAGCAGCCAAGTCCCCTTGGCCACTGAAGCTTTCTTT.

DNA of the CDR3: TGTGCCAGCAGCTATGACAGCGTCAATGAGCAGTTCTTC. The encoded protein is CASSYDSVNEQFF. The chain employs TRBV7-9 and TRBJ2-1; possible D gene TRBD1, 5 bases. The germline V gene encodes CDR1 SEHNR and CDR2 FQNEAQ (reference sequence). This CDR3 has 13 amino acids. Trimming left V 4 bases short and J 6 bases short, with 10 bases between.

The V call is TRBV10-3, the J call TRBJ2-1; TRBD1 agrees at 9 bases. Germline-derived CDR1 and CDR2 are ENHRY and SYGVKD. The CDR3 loop spans 15 amino acids. V lost 8 bases, J lost 8 bases, and 13 bases stayed unmatched. CDR3 coding DNA: TGTGCCATCGGCCGGGACAGGGACGATTTGGATGAGCAGTTCTTC. This translates into CAIGRDRDDLDEQFF.

This sequence joins TRBV9 and TRBJ2-3, with TRBD2 matching over 8 bases. Germline V gene sequence: CDR1 SGDLS, CDR2 YYNGEE. This CDR3 is 17 amino acids long. Trimming at V came to 3 bases and at J to 4 bases, leaving 13 bases not matched to a gene. The CDR3 reads CASSAARRGGLADTQYF. The DNA of the CDR3 is TGTGCCAGCAGCGCCGCCCGACGGGGGGGCCTTGCAGATACGCAGTATTTT.

The rearrangement joins TRBV27 to TRBJ2-7; 8 bases match TRBD2. Germline V gene data show CDR1 as MNHEY and CDR2 as SMNVEV (reference sequence). The CDR3 consists of 15 residues. V lost 1 base to trimming and J lost 2 bases; unmatched junction nucleotides: 4. The DNA for the CDR3 is TGTGCCAGCAGTTTATACAGCGGGGGAGCCTACGAGCAGTACTTC. It encodes CASSLYSGGAYEQYF.

This chain links TRBV6-5 with TRBJ2-2; TRBD1 agrees at 10 bases. Germline V gives CDR1 MNHEY, CDR2 SVGAGI. The CDR3 consists of 15 residues. V dropped 6 bases and J dropped 5; count of bases not matched to a gene: 6. The DNA of the CDR3 is TGTGCCAGCAGCAACGACAGGGGGCATACCGGGGAGCTGTTTTTT. It encodes CASSNDRGHTGELFF.

V and J are TRBV6-1 and TRBJ2-3; 8 nucleotides match TRBD1. V trimming: 4 bases; J trimming: 6 bases; junction bases outside the gene matches: 6. Looked up from germline, CDR1 is MNHNS and CDR2 is SASEGT. The CDR3 is 14 residues long. The CDR3: CASSGGQVVDTQYF. CDR3 nucleotide sequence: TGTGCCAGCAGTGGGGGACAGGTTGTGGATACGCAGTATTTT.

V is TRBV4-2 and J is TRBJ2-5, with TRBD2 identical over 7 bases. Germline trimming cut 6 bases from V and 3 bases from J; bases unmatched to any gene: 4. The CDR3 has 13 amino acids. The germline gives CDR1 LGHNA, CDR2 YNFKEQ. The CDR3 protein is CASSRGLEETQYF. CDR3 in DNA: TGTGCCAGCAGTCGTGGACTAGAAGAGACCCAGTACTTC.

The chain links TRBV18 to TRBJ1-5, with TRBD1 identical over 10 bases. The CDR3 has 15 residues. Germline V gene sequence: CDR1 KGHSH, CDR2 LQKENI. V lost 0 bases and J lost 4; bases outside the gene matches: 0. CDR3 coding DNA: TGTGCCAGCTCACCACCGGGACAGGGGAATCAGCCCCAGCATTTT. It is translated as CASSPPGQGNQPQHF.

The chain combines TRBV9 with TRBJ2-5; 8 bases are shared with TRBD2. The CDR3 totals 16 residues. The ends lost 4 bases at V and 4 bases at J; junction bases unmatched: 12. In germline, CDR1 is SGDLS, CDR2 YYNGEE. CDR3 amino acids: CASSPAPGLDVETQYF. CDR3 in DNA: TGTGCCAGCAGCCCCGCGCCGGGACTAGACGTAGAGACCCAGTACTTC.

The rearrangement links TRBV27 to TRBJ1-5, with D tentatively TRBD1 (6 bases). Trimming removed 3 bases from V and 7 bases from J, with 10 bases in between. The V gene's germline CDR1 is MNHEY and CDR2 SMNVEV (reference sequence). CDR3 length equals 13 residues. The CDR3 spells CASSLGGPQPQHF. CDR3 nucleotides: TGTGCCAGCAGTTTGGGGGGGCCCCAGCCCCAGCATTTT.

The chain joins TRBV6-5 to TRBJ1-5; 7 bases agree with TRBD1. This CDR3 contains 14 residues. Trimming at V came to 5 bases and at J to 7 bases, leaving 8 bases not matched to a gene. Germline CDR1 and CDR2: MNHEY and SVGAGI. The chain's CDR3 is CASSNRGLYQPQHF. The CDR3 DNA follows: TGTGCCAGCAGTAACAGGGGATTGTACCAGCCCCAGCATTTT.

This chain joins TRBV18 and TRBJ2-1; D perhaps matches TRBD2 (7 bases). Germline V gene lookup returns CDR1 KGHSH and CDR2 LQKENI. The CDR3 has 15 residues. V was pared by 2 bases and J by 0 bases, with 8 bases between. DNA for the CDR3: TGTGCCAGCTCACCAAGGGGGGGCTCCTACAATGAGCAGTTCTTC. Amino acid sequence: CASSPRGGSYNEQFF.

The chain has TRBV4-1 and TRBJ2-4; D might be TRBD1 (6 bases). From germline, CDR1 is MGHRA and CDR2 YSYEKL. Between the trimmed V and J ends, which lost 4 bases and 8 bases, there was a span of 9 bases. The CDR3 totals 12 residues. This CDR3 reads CASSLSGDIQYF. CDR3 DNA: TGCGCCAGCAGCCTCTCAGGGGACATTCAGTACTTC.

V is TRBV13 and J is TRBJ1-2; 7 bases fit TRBD1. The V segment lost 7 bases and the J segment 4 bases; nucleotides outside the gene matches: 18. Germline values: CDR1 PRHDT, CDR2 FYEKMQ (reference sequence). The CDR3 sequence is 17 residues long. The CDR3 is CASIFTPDRDSIYGYTF. In DNA form, the CDR3 reads TGTGCCAGCATCTTCACCCCAGACAGGGACTCCATCTATGGCTACACCTTC.

The chain uses TRBV2 and TRBJ2-7; TRBD2 might be the D (5 bases). The CDR3 runs to 16 residues. V lost 3 bases and J lost 0, with 15 bases in between. CDR1 is SNHLY, CDR2 FYNNEI, per germline. CDR3 coding DNA: TGTGCCAGCAGTGATCCGGCTAGCTTAAACTCCTACGAGCAGTACTTC. This encodes CASSDPASLNSYEQYF.

The chain has TRBV5-6 and TRBJ2-7, with 11 bases matching TRBD1. The V gene's germline CDR1 is SGHDT and CDR2 YYEEEE. The CDR3 consists of 14 residues. V lost 4 bases, J lost 4 bases, and 4 bases stayed unmatched. The CDR3 DNA is TGTGCCAGCAGCCCCGGGACAGGGGGATACGAGCAGTACTTC. As protein: CASSPGTGGYEQYF.

V is TRBV18 and J is TRBJ2-3, with TRBD1 matching over 8 bases. Per the germline V gene, CDR1 is KGHSH and CDR2 is LQKENI. V gave up 6 bases and J gave up 2 bases; unmatched junction bases: 7. This CDR3 is built from 15 residues. CDR3 nucleotide sequence: TGTGCCAGCTCGTCGACAGGGGCAAACACAGATACGCAGTATTTT. Translating gives CASSSTGANTDTQYF.

V gene TRBV27 combines with J gene TRBJ1-2; weak D call: TRBD1 (5 bases). The CDR3 runs 15 residues. V was clipped by 2 bases and J by 6 bases, with 16 bases between them. Germline V CDR1 and CDR2: MNHEY, SMNVEV (reference sequence). The chain's CDR3 is CASSLIGGGGNGYTF. CDR3 nucleotide sequence: TGTGCCAGCAGTTTAATCGGGGGGGGAGGCAATGGCTACACCTTC.

This chain connects TRBV9 to TRBJ1-1; no definite D call. The CDR3 is 12 residues long. Trimming cost V 5 bases and J 10 bases, with 15 bases left between them. CDR1 and CDR2 from the germline V gene are SGDLS and YYNGEE. CDR3 DNA sequence: TGTGCCAGCAGTGAGATGACCCCAGGAGCTTTCTTT. It specifies CASSEMTPGAFF.

This chain joins TRBV15 and TRBJ1-1; 8 bases map to TRBD1. This CDR3 spans 16 amino acids. Per germline, CDR1 LNHNV and CDR2 YYDKDF (reference sequence). Losses at the gene ends were 1 base for V and 5 bases for J; bases not matched to a gene: 9. CDR3 coding DNA: TGTGCCACCAGCAGAGTGGCAGGGGGCCCGGGGACTGAAGCTTTCTTT. The encoded protein is CATSRVAGGPGTEAFF.

The chain recombines TRBV15 with TRBJ2-7; TRBD1 agrees at 7 bases. The CDR3 is made up of 13 amino acids. Germline loops: CDR1 LNHNV, CDR2 YYDKDF (reference sequence). Unmatched junction bases numbered 5, after V lost 9 bases and J lost 0 bases. CDR3 loop: CATATGISYEQYF. The CDR3 DNA reads as TGTGCCACGGCGACAGGGATCTCCTACGAGCAGTACTTC. The variable domain in full, with the rest retrieved from reference TRBV15 and TRBJ2-7, is DAMVIQNPRYQVTQFGKPVTLSCSQTLNHNVMYWYQQKSSQAPKLLFHYYDKDFNNEADTPDNFQSRRPNTSFCFLDIRSPGLGDTAMYLCATATGISYEQYFGPGTRLTVT.

This sequence joins TRBV7-9 and TRBJ2-1; 8 bases are a match to TRBD2. The CDR3 sequence is 15 residues long. In germline, CDR1 is SEHNR, CDR2 FQNEAQ (reference sequence). Germline trimming cut 8 bases from V and 4 bases from J; bases unmatched to any gene: 10. This CDR3 reads CASWSGGQTYNEQFF. The DNA for the CDR3 is TGTGCCAGCTGGAGCGGGGGCCAAACGTACAATGAGCAGTTCTTC.